This TCR beta chain is drawn from a study of identical twins. It was template switching that added a universal primer site, and there were unique molecular identifiers on the cDNA. TCRdb reanalysed the 5' RACE reads using MiXCR and keeps one entry per CDR3 protein. In the table there are fewer than 650,000 distinct CDR3 sequences, 7.1% of which are singletons. General study points: Abundant beta clonotypes from cord blood had fewer insertions, unlike memory repertoires, which showed none. Models underestimated TCR alpha sharing (out-of-frame) in monozygotic twins. Beta out-of-frame sequences showed weaker excess twin sharing.

Regarding this clonotype: Its target is not known.

The sample was also reused in another study, on yellow fever vaccine responses in identical twins.

Sequencing used PBMCs. The sequence was collected from a young woman in good health.

The CDR3 loop reads CASSSSGLAGSIGELFF. In nucleotides, the CDR3 is TGTGCCAGCAGCTCATCGGGACTAGCGGGATCGATCGGGGAGCTGTTTTTT. V gene TRBV11-3 combines with J gene TRBJ2-2, with TRBD2 identical over 13 bases. The CDR3 spans 17 residues. Per germline, CDR1 SGHNT and CDR2 YENEEA. The V segment lost 4 bases and the J segment 7 bases; nucleotides outside the gene matches: 9. Drawing the rest from reference TRBV11-3 and TRBJ2-2, the complete variable domain is EAGVVQSPRYKIIEKKQPVAFWCNPISGHNTLYWYLQNLGQGPELLIRYENEEAVDDSQLPKDRFSAERLKGVDSTLKIQPAELGDSAVYLCASSSSGLAGSIGELFFGEGSRLTVL.